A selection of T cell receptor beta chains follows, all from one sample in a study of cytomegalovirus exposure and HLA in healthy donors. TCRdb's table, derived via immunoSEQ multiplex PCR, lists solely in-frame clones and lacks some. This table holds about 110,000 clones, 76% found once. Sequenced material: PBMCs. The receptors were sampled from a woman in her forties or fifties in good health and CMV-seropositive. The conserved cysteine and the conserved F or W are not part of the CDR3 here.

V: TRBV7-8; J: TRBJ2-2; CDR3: ASSLGQWGTGELF
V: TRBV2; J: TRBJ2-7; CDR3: ASSADRGRSYEQY
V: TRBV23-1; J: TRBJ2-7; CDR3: ASSHFTREQY
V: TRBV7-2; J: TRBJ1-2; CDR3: ASSQRRDRGGYGYT
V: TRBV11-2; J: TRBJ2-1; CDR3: ASSFQGGQGDNEQF
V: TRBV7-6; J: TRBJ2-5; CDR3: ASSSTSGGVYQETQY
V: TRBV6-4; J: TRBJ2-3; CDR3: ASSGGRGTQY
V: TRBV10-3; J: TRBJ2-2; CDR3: AINEGTGELF
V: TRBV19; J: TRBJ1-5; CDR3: ASSIQQGNQPQH
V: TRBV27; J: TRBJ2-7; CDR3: ASSSPGGGGFGSEQY
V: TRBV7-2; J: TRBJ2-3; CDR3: ASSPGQSDTQY
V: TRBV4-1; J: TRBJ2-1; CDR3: ASSQDADILGASYNEQF
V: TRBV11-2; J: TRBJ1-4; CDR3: ASSRQGFNEKLF
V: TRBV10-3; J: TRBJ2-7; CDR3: AISARTSGGSYEQY
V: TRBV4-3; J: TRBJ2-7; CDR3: ASSQDRGLSYEQY
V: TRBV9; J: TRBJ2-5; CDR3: ASSVGGQETQY
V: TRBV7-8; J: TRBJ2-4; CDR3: ASSHRDIQY
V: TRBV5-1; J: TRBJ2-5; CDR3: ASSRDSQETQY
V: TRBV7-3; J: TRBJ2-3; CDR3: ASSFGLAGDTQY
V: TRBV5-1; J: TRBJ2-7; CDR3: ASSLRPGYEQY
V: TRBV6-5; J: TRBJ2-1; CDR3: ASLLRRGHIEQF
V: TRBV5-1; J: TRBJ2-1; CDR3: ASTSGGVSYNEQF
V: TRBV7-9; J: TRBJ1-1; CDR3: ASSLLDLEGEAF
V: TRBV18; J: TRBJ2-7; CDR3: ASSALLPDRGSTYEQY
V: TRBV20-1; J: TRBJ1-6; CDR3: SARDSETLH
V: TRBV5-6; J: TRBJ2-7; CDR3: ASSPPGQEYEQY
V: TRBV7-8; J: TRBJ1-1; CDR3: ASSLVGGATEAF
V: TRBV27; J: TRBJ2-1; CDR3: ASSSPAGLVVNEQF
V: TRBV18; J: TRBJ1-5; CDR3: ASSPRREGQPQH
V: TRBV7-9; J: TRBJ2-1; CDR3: ASSLDGLAENEQF
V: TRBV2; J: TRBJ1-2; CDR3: ASSDAGGTYGYT
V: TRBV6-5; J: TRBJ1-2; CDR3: ASSLRTEDGYT
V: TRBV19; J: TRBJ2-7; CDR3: ASSPVGGSYEQY
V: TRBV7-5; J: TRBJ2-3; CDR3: ARSLRQTSTDTQY
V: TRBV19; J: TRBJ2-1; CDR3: ASSMTPGEQF
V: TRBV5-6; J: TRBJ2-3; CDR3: ASSSLDFRTDTQY
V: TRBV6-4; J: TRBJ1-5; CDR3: ATSSGTPYSNQPQH
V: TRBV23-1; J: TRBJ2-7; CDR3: ASSQEGYEQY
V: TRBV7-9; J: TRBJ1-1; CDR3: ASSLAGQINTEAF
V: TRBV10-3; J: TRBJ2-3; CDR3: AITESGTSGSQGTDTQY
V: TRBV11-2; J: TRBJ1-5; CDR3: ASSLESDQPQH
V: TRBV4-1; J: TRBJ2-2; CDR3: ASSQALELAGGPNTGELF
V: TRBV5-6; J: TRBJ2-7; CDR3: ASSTRTGWNYEQY
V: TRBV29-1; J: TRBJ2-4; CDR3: SGLAGDKNIQY
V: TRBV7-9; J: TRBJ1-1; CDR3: ASSPQGGYTEAF
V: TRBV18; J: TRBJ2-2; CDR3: ASSEGRDRSTGELF
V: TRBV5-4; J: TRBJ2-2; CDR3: ASSSHRPGTGATGELF
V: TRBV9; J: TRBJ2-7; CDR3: ASSSGTSFSGLQY
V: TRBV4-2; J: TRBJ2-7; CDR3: ASSQEGTGLYEQY
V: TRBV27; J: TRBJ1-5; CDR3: ASSLGGGISNQPQH
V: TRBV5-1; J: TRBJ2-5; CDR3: ASSPGVQGARETQY
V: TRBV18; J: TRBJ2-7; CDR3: ASSPTVTYEQY
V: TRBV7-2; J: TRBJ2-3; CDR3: ASRLAGGGTDTQY
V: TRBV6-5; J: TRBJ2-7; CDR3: ASSYSSGGGSYEQY
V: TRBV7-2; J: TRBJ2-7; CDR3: ASSSGLAGERGLYEQY
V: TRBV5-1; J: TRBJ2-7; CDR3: ASSLGRVGSPYEQY
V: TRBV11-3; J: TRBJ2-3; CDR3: ASSPRTPSTDTQY
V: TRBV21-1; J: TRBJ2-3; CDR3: ASSSRIPGLAGYTDTQY
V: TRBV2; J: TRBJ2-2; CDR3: ASSEEAGELF
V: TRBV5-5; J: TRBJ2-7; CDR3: ASSHLTGAEQY